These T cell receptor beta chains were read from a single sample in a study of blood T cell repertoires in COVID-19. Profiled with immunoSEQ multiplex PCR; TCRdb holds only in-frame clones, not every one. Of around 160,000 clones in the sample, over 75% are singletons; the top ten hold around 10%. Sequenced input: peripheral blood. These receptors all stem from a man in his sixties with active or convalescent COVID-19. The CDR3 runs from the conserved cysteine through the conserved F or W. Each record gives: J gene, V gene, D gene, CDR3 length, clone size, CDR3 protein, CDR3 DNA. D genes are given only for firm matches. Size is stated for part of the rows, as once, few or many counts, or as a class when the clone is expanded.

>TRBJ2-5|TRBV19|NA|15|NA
CASSIRARRLETQYF
TGTGCCAGTAGTATTCGAGCTAGGAGATTAGAGACCCAGTACTTC
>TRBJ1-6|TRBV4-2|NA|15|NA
CASSQDWGGNSPLHF
TGTGCCAGCAGCCAAGATTGGGGAGGTAATTCACCCCTCCACTTT
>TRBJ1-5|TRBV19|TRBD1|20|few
CASSIDPKFSRDRGNQPQHF
TGTGCCAGTAGTATAGATCCAAAATTTTCTCGGGACAGGGGCAATCAGCCCCAGCATTTT
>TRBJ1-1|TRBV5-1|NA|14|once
CASSLDGLNTEAFF
TGCGCCAGCAGCTTGGATGGCCTGAACACTGAAGCTTTCTTT
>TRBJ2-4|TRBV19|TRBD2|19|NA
CASSIGERGHVVAKNIQYF
TGTGCCAGTAGTATAGGGGAGCGGGGGCATGTGGTAGCCAAAAACATTCAGTACTTC
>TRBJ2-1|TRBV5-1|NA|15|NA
CASSLGGRQYNEQFF
TGCGCCAGCAGCTTGGGAGGCCGGCAATACAATGAGCAGTTCTTC
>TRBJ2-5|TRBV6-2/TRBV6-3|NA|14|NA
CASSYGGSQETQYF
TGTGCCAGCAGTTACGGCGGAAGCCAAGAGACCCAGTACTTC
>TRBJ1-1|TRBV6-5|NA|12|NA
CASGGGVAEAFF
TGTGCCAGCGGCGGGGGGGTCGCTGAAGCTTTCTTT
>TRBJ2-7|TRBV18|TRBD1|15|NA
CASSPPTGMPYEQYF
TGTGCCAGCTCACCCCCGACAGGGATGCCCTACGAGCAGTACTTC
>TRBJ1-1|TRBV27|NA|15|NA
CASSLSSWRNTEAFF
TGTGCCAGCAGTTTATCGTCCTGGAGGAACACTGAAGCTTTCTTT
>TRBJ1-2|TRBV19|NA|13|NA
CASSIGKGYGYTF
TGTGCCAGTAGTATCGGGAAGGGCTATGGCTACACCTTC
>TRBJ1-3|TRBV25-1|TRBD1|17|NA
CASSEGTGGPSGNTIYF
TGTGCCAGCAGTGAGGGGACAGGAGGGCCCTCTGGAAACACCATATATTTT
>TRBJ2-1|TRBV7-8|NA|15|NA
CASSERAGGPGEQFF
TGTGCCAGCAGCGAACGCGCCGGGGGGCCAGGTGAGCAGTTCTTC
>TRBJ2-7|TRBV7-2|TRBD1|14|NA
CASSLSHGQGEEYF
TGTGCCAGCAGCTTATCCCATGGACAGGGCGAGGAGTACTTC
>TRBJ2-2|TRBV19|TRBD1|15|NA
CASSFWTGGSGELFF
TGTGCCAGTAGTTTCTGGACAGGGGGCTCCGGGGAGCTGTTTTTT
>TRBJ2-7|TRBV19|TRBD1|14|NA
CASSNRDRRHEQYF
TGTGCCAGTAGTAACCGGGACAGGCGGCACGAGCAGTACTTC
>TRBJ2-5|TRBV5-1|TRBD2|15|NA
CASSLSGEYQETQYF
TGCGCCAGCAGCTTGAGCGGGGAGTACCAAGAGACCCAGTACTTC
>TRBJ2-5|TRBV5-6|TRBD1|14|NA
CASSLKTGSETQYF
TGTGCCAGCAGCTTGAAGACAGGGTCAGAGACCCAGTACTTC
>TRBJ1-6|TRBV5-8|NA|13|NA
CASSRVDNSPLHF
TGTGCCAGCTCCAGGGTCGATAATTCACCCCTCCACTTT
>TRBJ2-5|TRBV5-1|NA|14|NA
CASSLRLDLETQYF
TGCGCCAGCAGCCTACGACTAGATTTAGAGACCCAGTACTTC
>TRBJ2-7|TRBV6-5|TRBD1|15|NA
CASSPGQGNSYEQYF
TGTGCCAGCAGTCCTGGACAGGGGAACTCCTACGAGCAGTACTTC
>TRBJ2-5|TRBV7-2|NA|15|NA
CASSSSRGVRETQYF
TGTGCCAGCAGCTCATCCAGGGGTGTGCGAGAGACCCAGTACTTC
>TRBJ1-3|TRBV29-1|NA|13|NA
CSVEGGRGNTIYF
TGCAGCGTTGAAGGGGGCCGAGGAAACACCATATATTTT
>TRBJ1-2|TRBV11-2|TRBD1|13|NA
CASSMWTGDGYTF
TGTGCCAGCAGCATGTGGACAGGGGATGGCTACACCTTC
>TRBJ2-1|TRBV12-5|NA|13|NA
CASGDIGLGEQFF
TGTGCTAGTGGGGACATAGGTCTTGGTGAGCAGTTCTTC
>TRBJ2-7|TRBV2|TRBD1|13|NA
CASGGTGGYEQYF
TGTGCCAGTGGGGGGACAGGGGGCTACGAGCAGTACTTC
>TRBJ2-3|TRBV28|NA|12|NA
CATRGGRDTQYF
TGTGCTACCAGGGGAGGGCGGGATACGCAGTATTTT
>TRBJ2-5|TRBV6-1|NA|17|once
CASSDGRGTNLGETQYF
TGTGCCAGCAGTGATGGACGTGGGACAAATTTAGGGGAGACCCAGTACTTC
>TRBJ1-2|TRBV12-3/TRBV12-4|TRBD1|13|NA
CASSLTGGYGYTF
TGTGCCAGCAGCTTAACAGGGGGCTATGGCTACACCTTC
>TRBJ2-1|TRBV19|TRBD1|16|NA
CASSIESGTVYNEQFF
TGTGCCAGTAGTATAGAATCAGGGACAGTATACAATGAGCAGTTCTTC
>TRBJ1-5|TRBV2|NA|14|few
CASSVSRGDQPQHF
TGTGCCAGCAGTGTGTCCAGGGGCGACCAGCCCCAGCATTTT
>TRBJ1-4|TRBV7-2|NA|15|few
CASSSLGEVGEKLFF
TGTGCCAGCAGCTCCCTAGGGGAAGTCGGTGAAAAACTGTTTTTT
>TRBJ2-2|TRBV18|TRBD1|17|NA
CASSALTGALGTGELFF
TGTGCCAGCTCAGCGTTGACAGGGGCGCTGGGCACCGGGGAGCTGTTTTTT
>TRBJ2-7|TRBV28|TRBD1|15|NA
CASSVIGTGLYEQYF
TGTGCCAGCAGCGTGATCGGGACAGGATTATACGAGCAGTACTTC
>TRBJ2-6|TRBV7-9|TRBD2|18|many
CASSLGLAGGPGANVLTF
TGTGCCAGCAGCTTAGGACTAGCGGGGGGGCCCGGGGCCAACGTCCTGACTTTC
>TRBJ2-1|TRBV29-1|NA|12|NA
CSPRTGNNEQFF
TGCAGCCCCAGGACGGGGAACAATGAGCAGTTCTTC
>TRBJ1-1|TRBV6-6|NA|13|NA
CASSLQRDTEAFF
TGTGCCAGCAGCCTCCAGAGGGACACTGAAGCTTTCTTT
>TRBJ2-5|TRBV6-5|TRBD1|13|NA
CASSNRGEETQYF
TGTGCCAGCAGCAACAGGGGAGAAGAGACCCAGTACTTC
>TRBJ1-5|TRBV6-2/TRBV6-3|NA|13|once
CASSYEGDQPQHF
TGTGCCAGCAGTTACGAGGGGGATCAGCCCCAGCATTTT
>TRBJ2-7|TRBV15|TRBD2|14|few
CATGAGGGAYEQYF
TGTGCCACCGGCGCGGGAGGAGGGGCCTACGAGCAGTACTTC
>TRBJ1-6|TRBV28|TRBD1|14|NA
CASSYRGLNSPLHF
TGTGCCAGTAGTTACAGGGGATTGAATTCACCCCTCCACTTT
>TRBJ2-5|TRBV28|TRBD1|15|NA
CASTRTGTFQETQYF
TGTGCCAGCACCAGGACAGGAACTTTCCAAGAGACCCAGTACTTC
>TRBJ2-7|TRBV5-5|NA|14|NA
CASSLTGLSYEQYF
TGTGCCAGCAGCTTGACAGGCCTCTCCTACGAGCAGTACTTC
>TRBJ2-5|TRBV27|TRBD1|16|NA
CASARGPEGRGETQYF
TGTGCCAGCGCCAGGGGGCCCGAAGGTAGGGGAGAGACCCAGTACTTC
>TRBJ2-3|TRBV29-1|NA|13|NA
CSVEATSTDTQYF
TGCAGCGTTGAGGCCACAAGCACAGATACGCAGTATTTT
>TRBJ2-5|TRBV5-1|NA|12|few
CASSDWQETQYF
TGCGCCAGCAGCGACTGGCAAGAGACCCAGTACTTC
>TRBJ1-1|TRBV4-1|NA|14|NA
CASSQDQQGTEAFF
TGCGCCAGCAGCCAAGATCAGCAGGGCACTGAAGCTTTCTTT
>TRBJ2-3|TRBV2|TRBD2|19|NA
CASSPIGAGGITSTDTQYF
TGTGCCAGCAGCCCCATCGGGGCGGGAGGGATAACCAGCACAGATACGCAGTATTTT
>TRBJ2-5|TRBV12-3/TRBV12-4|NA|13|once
CASSLRGFETQYF
TGTGCCAGCAGTTTACGGGGGTTCGAGACCCAGTACTTC
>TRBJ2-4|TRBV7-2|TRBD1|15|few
CASSKGTALGDIQYF
TGTGCCAGCAGCAAAGGGACAGCTCTAGGGGACATTCAGTACTTC